A selection of T cell receptor beta chains follows, all from one sample in a study of Graves' ophthalmopathy and Graves' hyperthyroidism. TCRdb re-called the multiplex PCR reads through MiXCR, storing one row per CDR3 protein. The data hold a few hundred thousand distinct CDR3 sequences, with approximately 18% observed a single time. Sequenced: peripheral blood. The receptors derive from an adult woman with stable Graves' hyperthyroidism. The CDR3 runs from the conserved cysteine through the conserved F or W. A D gene is named only where the DNA matches it firmly. Only part of the rows carry a size: once, few, many, or a class if the clone is expanded.

clone_size: many
v_call: TRBV6-2/TRBV6-3
d_call: TRBD1
j_call: TRBJ2-6
cdr3_nt: TGTGCCAGCAGTAAACAGGGGTTTGGGGCCAACGTCCTGACTTTC
cdr3_aa: CASSKQGFGANVLTF

clone_size: many
v_call: TRBV4-2
d_call: .
j_call: TRBJ2-5
cdr3_nt: TGTGCCAGCAGCCAAGATAGGGGGGCTCAAGAGACCCAGTACTTC
cdr3_aa: CASSQDRGAQETQYF

clone_size: many
v_call: TRBV30
d_call: TRBD1
j_call: TRBJ2-7
cdr3_nt: TGTGCCTGGGGGATCCCAGGGGGCGAGCAGTACTTC
cdr3_aa: CAWGIPGGEQYF

clone_size: many
v_call: TRBV7-8
d_call: TRBD1
j_call: TRBJ2-7
cdr3_nt: TGTGCCAGCAGCTTAGGGAAAGGGGACAGAACCTACGAGCAGTACTTC
cdr3_aa: CASSLGKGDRTYEQYF

clone_size: few
v_call: TRBV6-1
d_call: TRBD2
j_call: TRBJ2-3
cdr3_nt: TGTGCCAGCAGTGAACTAGCGGGAGGGCTAGATACGCAGTATTTT
cdr3_aa: CASSELAGGLDTQYF

clone_size: many
v_call: TRBV20-1
d_call: TRBD1
j_call: TRBJ1-1
cdr3_nt: TGCAGTGCTAGAGGCGGACAGGGAAACACTGAAGCTTTCTTT
cdr3_aa: CSARGGQGNTEAFF

clone_size: many
v_call: TRBV11-2
d_call: .
j_call: TRBJ2-5
cdr3_nt: TGTGCCAGCAGCGGGGGGGAGACCCAGTACTTC
cdr3_aa: CASSGGETQYF

clone_size: many
v_call: TRBV20-1
d_call: .
j_call: TRBJ2-5
cdr3_nt: TGCAGTGCGCCCAGAGGGGGGGCCCAAGAGACCCAGTACTTC
cdr3_aa: CSAPRGGAQETQYF

clone_size: .
v_call: TRBV12-3/TRBV12-4
d_call: .
j_call: TRBJ2-2
cdr3_nt: TGTGCCAGCAGTTTAGAAACCAGCAGGGTACCCGGGGAGCTGTTTTTT
cdr3_aa: CASSLETSRVPGELFF

clone_size: many
v_call: TRBV2
d_call: .
j_call: TRBJ1-5
cdr3_nt: TGTGCCAGCAGTGATTTTGGGTTAGCAAGGCAGCCCCAGCATTTT
cdr3_aa: CASSDFGLARQPQHF

clone_size: many
v_call: TRBV27
d_call: TRBD2
j_call: TRBJ2-7
cdr3_nt: TGTGCCAGCAGGCGGGAGTCCCAATACGAGCAGTACTTC
cdr3_aa: CASRRESQYEQYF

clone_size: many
v_call: TRBV7-2
d_call: .
j_call: TRBJ2-5
cdr3_nt: TGTGCCAGCAGTTTGGGTGCAGAGACCCAGTACTTC
cdr3_aa: CASSLGAETQYF

clone_size: few
v_call: TRBV7-2
d_call: .
j_call: TRBJ2-4
cdr3_nt: TGTGCCAGCAGCATTATTTGGGGATTCGGGAACATTCAGTACTTC
cdr3_aa: CASSIIWGFGNIQYF

clone_size: many
v_call: TRBV19
d_call: TRBD1
j_call: TRBJ1-1
cdr3_nt: TGTGCCAGTAGTATAGGACAGGGTGGCAACACTGAAGCTTTCTTT
cdr3_aa: CASSIGQGGNTEAFF

clone_size: many
v_call: TRBV28
d_call: .
j_call: TRBJ2-5
cdr3_nt: TGTGCCAGCAGTTCGTTGGGGTTTGAGGCCCAGTACTTC
cdr3_aa: CASSSLGFEAQYF

clone_size: many
v_call: TRBV29-1
d_call: .
j_call: TRBJ1-1
cdr3_nt: TGCAGCGTTTCAGGCAGGCCCCCCGCCGATGGGGCTGAAGCTTTCTTT
cdr3_aa: CSVSGRPPADGAEAFF

clone_size: few
v_call: TRBV20-1
d_call: .
j_call: TRBJ1-5
cdr3_nt: TGCAGTGCTCTTATCGGGACTATAGGCCGGTTTAGCAATCAGCCCCAGCATTTT
cdr3_aa: CSALIGTIGRFSNQPQHF

clone_size: many
v_call: TRBV12-3/TRBV12-4
d_call: .
j_call: TRBJ2-4
cdr3_nt: TGTGCCAGCAGTTTGGGGGGAGTGGGGGCCAAAAACATTCAGTACTTC
cdr3_aa: CASSLGGVGAKNIQYF

clone_size: many
v_call: TRBV12-3/TRBV12-4
d_call: TRBD1
j_call: TRBJ1-6
cdr3_nt: TGTGCCAGCAGTCCCGGACGGGACAGAATTCTCCCCCTCCACTTT
cdr3_aa: CASSPGRDRILPLHF

clone_size: .
v_call: TRBV5-1
d_call: TRBD1
j_call: TRBJ2-7
cdr3_nt: TGCGCCAGCCGCAGGGGACAGGTCCCCCCCTACGGGCAGTACTTC
cdr3_aa: CASRRGQVPPYGQYF

clone_size: many
v_call: TRBV6-2/TRBV6-3
d_call: TRBD2
j_call: TRBJ2-2
cdr3_nt: TGTGCCAGCAGTAGGCTAGCGGGGGAACGGTCCGGGGAGCTGTTTTTT
cdr3_aa: CASSRLAGERSGELFF

clone_size: many
v_call: TRBV30
d_call: .
j_call: TRBJ1-6
cdr3_nt: TGTGCCTGGACAGAAGATAATTCACCCCTCCACTTT
cdr3_aa: CAWTEDNSPLHF

clone_size: many
v_call: TRBV7-2
d_call: .
j_call: TRBJ2-7
cdr3_nt: TGTGCCAGCATCAAAAGGGAGGCGCCCAACGAGCAGTACTTC
cdr3_aa: CASIKREAPNEQYF

clone_size: many
v_call: TRBV11-2
d_call: .
j_call: TRBJ2-5
cdr3_nt: TGTGCCAGCAGCTCGTCCATTACGGGGACCCAGTACTTC
cdr3_aa: CASSSSITGTQYF

clone_size: many
v_call: TRBV4-2
d_call: TRBD1
j_call: TRBJ1-1
cdr3_nt: TGTGCCAGCAGCCAAGGCCTAACCGGGACAGTTAACACTGAAGCTTTCTTT
cdr3_aa: CASSQGLTGTVNTEAFF

clone_size: many
v_call: TRBV28
d_call: .
j_call: TRBJ2-7
cdr3_nt: TGTGCCAGCAGTGGAAGCGAGTACGAGCAGTACTTC
cdr3_aa: CASSGSEYEQYF

clone_size: many
v_call: TRBV11-2
d_call: TRBD1
j_call: TRBJ2-7
cdr3_nt: TGTGCCAGCAGCCCACCGGGACAGGTCTACGAGCAGTACTTC
cdr3_aa: CASSPPGQVYEQYF

clone_size: .
v_call: TRBV12-3/TRBV12-4
d_call: .
j_call: TRBJ1-1
cdr3_nt: TGTGCCAGCAGTTTACCCCCAGATAGTCGGAGGTTCCCTGAAGCTTTCTTT
cdr3_aa: CASSLPPDSRRFPEAFF

clone_size: .
v_call: TRBV15
d_call: .
j_call: TRBJ2-5
cdr3_nt: TGTGCCACCAGCAAGGAAGGGGACTCCCAAGAGACCCAGTACTTC
cdr3_aa: CATSKEGDSQETQYF

clone_size: .
v_call: TRBV6-5
d_call: TRBD2
j_call: TRBJ2-2
cdr3_nt: TGTGCCAGCACTCTACTAGCGGGAGAGATTCCCGGGGAGCTGTTTTTT
cdr3_aa: CASTLLAGEIPGELFF

clone_size: many
v_call: TRBV20-1
d_call: TRBD1
j_call: TRBJ2-7
cdr3_nt: TGCAGTGCCTCCGGACAGGGGGTCCTCTACGAGCAGTACTTC
cdr3_aa: CSASGQGVLYEQYF

clone_size: .
v_call: TRBV20-1
d_call: .
j_call: TRBJ2-2
cdr3_nt: TGCAGTGCCCGCGGAGGCGCTAGCGCGAACACCGGGGAGCTGTTTTTT
cdr3_aa: CSARGGASANTGELFF

clone_size: many
v_call: TRBV30
d_call: TRBD2
j_call: TRBJ2-2
cdr3_nt: TGTGCCTGGAGAAGGCAGGGAGGGACCGGGGAGCTGTTTTTT
cdr3_aa: CAWRRQGGTGELFF

clone_size: .
v_call: TRBV19
d_call: .
j_call: TRBJ2-2
cdr3_nt: TGTGCCAGTAGCAACCCGGGACCCGGCCCCGGGGAGCTGTTTTTT
cdr3_aa: CASSNPGPGPGELFF

clone_size: many
v_call: TRBV27
d_call: .
j_call: TRBJ2-6
cdr3_nt: TGTGCCAGCAGTTTTTTAGGGTCCGGGGCCAACGTCCTGACTTTC
cdr3_aa: CASSFLGSGANVLTF

clone_size: .
v_call: TRBV7-8
d_call: .
j_call: TRBJ2-2
cdr3_nt: TGTGCCAGTCACCCACGGGACTTAAACACCGGGGAGCTGTTTTTT
cdr3_aa: CASHPRDLNTGELFF

clone_size: .
v_call: TRBV28
d_call: TRBD1
j_call: TRBJ1-5
cdr3_nt: TGTGCCAGCAGACCCGGACAGGGCTGGAGCAATCAGCCCCAGCATTTT
cdr3_aa: CASRPGQGWSNQPQHF

clone_size: .
v_call: TRBV7-8
d_call: .
j_call: TRBJ2-7
cdr3_nt: TGTGCCAGCAGCTTAGTCGAGGGTGGCGAGCAGTGCTTC
cdr3_aa: CASSLVEGGEQCF

clone_size: .
v_call: TRBV6-1
d_call: .
j_call: TRBJ2-7
cdr3_nt: TGTGCCAGCCTAAGGGAGTCATTCCACGAGCAGTACTTC
cdr3_aa: CASLRESFHEQYF

clone_size: many
v_call: TRBV28
d_call: .
j_call: TRBJ2-6
cdr3_nt: TGTGCCAGCAGTTCCCCGGGGCGCTCTGGGGCCAACGTCCTGACTTTC
cdr3_aa: CASSSPGRSGANVLTF

clone_size: many
v_call: TRBV7-8
d_call: .
j_call: TRBJ1-1
cdr3_nt: TGTGCCAGCAGCCGGAGCACTGAAGCTTTCTTT
cdr3_aa: CASSRSTEAFF

clone_size: few
v_call: TRBV20-1
d_call: TRBD1
j_call: TRBJ1-2
cdr3_nt: TGCAGTGCTAGAAAGACAGGGGGCGGTTTCGTAGGCTACACCTTC
cdr3_aa: CSARKTGGGFVGYTF

clone_size: .
v_call: TRBV11-2
d_call: TRBD2
j_call: TRBJ2-7
cdr3_nt: TGTGCCAGCAGCTTCACTAGCGGGGATGCCTACGAGCAGTACTTC
cdr3_aa: CASSFTSGDAYEQYF

clone_size: many
v_call: TRBV20-1
d_call: .
j_call: TRBJ1-6
cdr3_nt: TGCAGTGCTAGAGACACGACAGGTGGCACGTATAATTCACCCCTCCACTTT
cdr3_aa: CSARDTTGGTYNSPLHF

clone_size: many
v_call: TRBV28
d_call: TRBD1
j_call: TRBJ1-6
cdr3_nt: TGTGCCAGCAGTTTCCGGGACAGGGGGCTTTCACCCCTCCACTTT
cdr3_aa: CASSFRDRGLSPLHF

clone_size: many
v_call: TRBV20-1
d_call: .
j_call: TRBJ1-5
cdr3_nt: TGCAGTGCTATAGTGGGAGGGAATCAGCCCCAGCATTTT
cdr3_aa: CSAIVGGNQPQHF